These 10 T cell receptor beta chains were all obtained from the same sample, sequenced in a study of CD8 T cells in ankylosing spondylitis. TCRdb reanalysed the 5' RACE reads using MiXCR and keeps one entry per CDR3 protein. The table includes 200,000 to 300,000 distinct CDR3 sequences, 30% to 35% detected once. The sequenced material came from blood, either unsorted or a sorted T cell fraction (not recorded which). The origin of the receptors is a male donor with ankylosing spondylitis or in good health (not recorded which).

The V and J genes are TRBV4-1 and TRBJ2-6; D remains ambiguous. Germline values: CDR1 MGHRA, CDR2 YSYEKL. Between the trimmed V and J ends, which lost 1 base and 0 bases, there was a span of 10 bases. CDR3 length: 17 residues. This CDR3 reads CASSQAADTSGANVLTF. The DNA for the CDR3 is TGCGCCAGCAGCCAAGCGGCAGATACCTCTGGGGCCAACGTCCTGACTTTC.

The chain links TRBV5-8 to TRBJ1-5; D possibly corresponds to TRBD1 (5 bases). Trimming removed 3 bases at V and 3 bases at J, with 13 bases between. This CDR3 comprises 15 residues. Germline-derived CDR1 and CDR2 are SGHTS and YDEGEE. In nucleotides, the CDR3 is TGTGCCAGCAGCTGGCTCGGGGGGATCAATCAGCCCCAGCATTTT. Translating it yields CASSWLGGINQPQHF.

This clonotype has a handful of counts. V and J are TRBV7-6 and TRBJ2-7; D call uncertain. Trimming took off 2 bases at V and 5 bases at J, with 13 bases between the two ends. CDR3 size: 14 residues. In germline, CDR1 is SGHVS, CDR2 FNYEAQ. CDR3 loop: CASSLRFSLDEQYF. As DNA, the CDR3 is TGTGCCAGCAGCTTAAGGTTCTCACTGGACGAGCAGTACTTC.

This clonotype was picked up a small number of times. The rearrangement links TRBV10-3 to TRBJ1-1; D gene uncertain. The CDR3 spans 16 residues. Trimming removed 7 bases from V and 1 base from J, with 19 bases in between. CDR1 is ENHRY, CDR2 SYGVKD, per germline. For the CDR3, the DNA is TGTGCCATCACCCGAGCCCTTACCGCAGGGAACACTGAAGCTTTCTTT. Protein sequence: CAITRALTAGNTEAFF.

This clonotype was found many times. The chain recombines TRBV29-1 with TRBJ2-3, with D possibly matching TRBD1 (5 bases). Trimming cost V 4 bases and J 5 bases, with 13 bases left between them. The CDR3 has 13 residues. Germline CDR1 and CDR2: SQVTM and ANQGSEA. For the CDR3, the DNA is TGCAGCGTTGGGCAGGGTGTTGGAGATACGCAGTATTTT. Translating it yields CSVGQGVGDTQYF.

Here the CDR3 reads CASSLGRAYTIYF. The CDR3 nucleotides are TGTGCCAGCAGTTTAGGTCGCGCGTACACCATATATTTT. The chain combines TRBV12-3 or TRBV12-4 with TRBJ1-3; no definite D call. There are 13 residues in the CDR3. The V end was cut by 1 base, the J end by 8 bases, with 9 bases between.

V is TRBV20-1 and J is TRBJ1-1; D is undetermined. Trimming left V 5 bases short and J 5 bases short, with 6 bases between. The CDR3 spans 10 residues. Germline-derived CDR1 and CDR2 are DFQATT and SNEGSKA (reference sequence). The CDR3 DNA follows: TGCAGTGCTGGTAGGACTGAAGCTTTCTTT. Translating gives CSAGRTEAFF.

This clonotype occurred a few times. The chain uses TRBV20-1 and TRBJ2-7, with a possible D match to TRBD1 (5 bases). Germline V gene lookup returns CDR1 DFQATT and CDR2 SNEGSKA (reference sequence). There are 15 residues in the CDR3. The V gene lost 1 base and the J gene lost 2 bases, with 15 bases spanning the gap. The CDR3 bases are TGCAGTGCTAGAGCCCTACACTGGGGCACCTACGAGCAGTACTTC. Residues: CSARALHWGTYEQYF.

This CDR3 is CASGAETYNEQFF. As DNA, the CDR3 is TGTGCTAGTGGCGCCGAAACCTACAATGAGCAGTTCTTC. This rearrangement joins TRBV12-5 to TRBJ2-1, with D unclear. V was shortened by 6 bases and J by 2 bases, with 8 bases between the two germline ends. The germline gives CDR1 LGHNT, CDR2 FRNRAP. The CDR3 consists of 13 residues.

The V and J genes are TRBV6-1 and TRBJ1-3, with 7 bases matching TRBD1. Germline V gene data show CDR1 as MNHNS and CDR2 as SASEGT. The CDR3 sequence is 16 residues long. V shed 6 bases and J 0 bases; nucleotides not matched to a gene: 8. The CDR3 DNA is TGTGCCAGCAGCGAGGACAGGCCCCTCTCTGGAAACACCATATATTTT. Its translation is CASSEDRPLSGNTIYF.